These T cell receptor beta chains were read from a single sample in a study of shared clonotypes between healthy human individuals. Sequenced by immunoSEQ multiplex PCR; TCRdb stores in-frame clones only, minus some. The sample lists roughly 490,000 clones, about 82% seen once, with 10% to 15% in the top ten. Sequences were obtained from PBMCs. These receptors were taken from a middle-aged woman in good health. Some clones in this sample may be carry-over from other donors' samples. Both conserved end residues are part of each CDR3. D genes are given only for firm matches. Clone size appears in some rows only: once, few, many, or a class for an expanded clone.

D	J	size	V	CDR3	DNA
NA	TRBJ2-7	NA	TRBV7-9	CASSQGFSYEQYF	TGTGCCAGCAGTCAAGGGTTTTCCTACGAGCAGTACTTC
NA	TRBJ1-2	NA	TRBV27	CASSEQGTGYTF	TGTGCCAGCAGCGAACAGGGAACTGGCTACACCTTC
NA	TRBJ1-4	NA	TRBV28	CASSPGGTNEKLFF	TGTGCCAGCAGCCCGGGGGGAACTAATGAAAAACTGTTTTTT
TRBD2	TRBJ2-7	NA	TRBV4-2	CASSLGGGEQYF	TGTGCCAGCAGCCTCGGGGGGGGCGAGCAGTACTTC
TRBD1	TRBJ2-2	NA	TRBV25-1	CASRTDRGRELFF	TGTGCCAGCAGAACTGACAGGGGCAGGGAGCTGTTTTTT
TRBD2	TRBJ2-3	NA	TRBV2	CASRPGLGMTPRTDTQYF	TGTGCCAGCAGGCCGGGACTAGGGATGACGCCTCGCACAGATACGCAGTATTTT
TRBD2	TRBJ2-7	NA	TRBV6-1	CASSEGSGYTYEQYF	TGTGCCAGCAGTGAAGGTAGCGGGTACACCTACGAGCAGTACTTC
NA	TRBJ2-3	NA	TRBV30	CAWSVSVSTDTQYF	TGTGCCTGGAGTGTATCGGTTAGCACAGATACGCAGTATTTT
NA	TRBJ1-2	NA	TRBV28	CASSFLGHRREGYTF	TGTGCCAGCAGTTTTTTGGGTCACCGTAGGGAGGGCTACACCTTC
NA	TRBJ2-7	NA	TRBV28	CASRRDPRSLGYF	TGTGCCAGCCGCCGGGACCCGCGGTCGTTAGGGTACTTC
TRBD2	TRBJ2-7	once	TRBV7-3	CASSLSGLAGGFYYEQYF	TGTGCCAGCAGCTTATCCGGACTAGCGGGAGGGTTCTACTACGAGCAGTACTTC
TRBD2	TRBJ2-7	NA	TRBV5-4	CACSGGSGTLPYEQYF	TGTGCCTGCAGCGGGGGGTCCGGGACTCTTCCCTACGAGCAGTACTTC
NA	TRBJ2-1	once	TRBV5-1	CASSSPGGINEQFF	TGCGCCAGCAGCTCCCCAGGCGGGATCAATGAGCAGTTCTTC
NA	TRBJ1-1	NA	TRBV29-1	CSGRLRGNTEAFF	TGCAGCGGTAGACTCCGGGGAAACACTGAAGCTTTCTTT
TRBD2	TRBJ2-3	NA	TRBV2	CASKGLAGVADTQYF	TGTGCCAGCAAAGGATTAGCGGGAGTAGCAGATACGCAGTATTTT
TRBD1	TRBJ1-5	NA	TRBV7-9	CASSKTGNQPQHF	TGTGCCAGCAGCAAGACAGGGAATCAGCCCCAGCATTTT
TRBD2	TRBJ2-7	NA	TRBV10-1	CASSDGGRAEQYF	TGCGCCAGCAGTGATGGCGGGAGGGCCGAGCAGTACTTC
NA	TRBJ2-1	NA	TRBV28	CASSFTGISYNEQFF	TGTGCCAGCAGTTTTACCGGAATCTCCTACAATGAGCAGTTCTTC
NA	TRBJ2-1	NA	TRBV18	CASSPLSSWGRGEQFF	TGTGCCAGCTCACCTCTTTCTTCCTGGGGGCGGGGTGAGCAGTTCTTC
NA	TRBJ2-7	NA	TRBV27	CASSLYREGEQYF	TGTGCCAGCAGTTTATACAGGGAGGGCGAGCAGTACTTC
TRBD2	TRBJ2-1	NA	TRBV10-3	CAISEGLAGGEDEQFF	TGTGCCATCAGTGAAGGTCTAGCGGGAGGGGAGGATGAGCAGTTCTTC
NA	TRBJ2-7	once	TRBV28	CASSFGTYEQYF	TGTGCCAGCAGTTTTGGGACCTACGAGCAGTACTTC
NA	TRBJ1-3	NA	TRBV30	CAWSVLGPMRNTIYF	TGTGCCTGGAGTGTACTGGGACCGATGAGAAACACCATATATTTT
NA	TRBJ1-5	NA	TRBV15	CATSRDLGSNQPQHF	TGTGCCACCAGCAGAGACCTAGGGAGCAATCAGCCCCAGCATTTT
NA	TRBJ2-3	NA	TRBV4-3	CASSQTPELAQYF	TGCGCCAGCAGCCAGACCCCGGAATTGGCGCAGTATTTT
NA	TRBJ2-7	NA	TRBV11-3	CASSRGRVGEQYF	TGTGCCAGCAGCCGAGGCAGGGTGGGCGAGCAGTACTTC
TRBD2	TRBJ2-5	NA	TRBV5-1	CASSLVGLAGASETQYF	TGCGCCAGCAGCTTGGTAGGACTAGCGGGAGCTTCAGAGACCCAGTACTTC
TRBD1	TRBJ2-7	NA	TRBV10-3	CAISGGQGVYEQYF	TGTGCCATCAGTGGGGGACAGGGGGTCTACGAGCAGTACTTC
TRBD1	TRBJ2-7	NA	TRBV11-3	CASSPLTGSHEQYF	TGTGCCAGCAGCCCACTGACAGGGAGCCACGAGCAGTACTTC
NA	TRBJ1-2	NA	TRBV29-1	CSVTTLNYGYTF	TGCAGCGTGACGACACTTAACTATGGCTACACCTTC
TRBD1	TRBJ2-7	NA	TRBV27	CASSFLGQGAHEQYF	TGTGCCAGCAGTTTTTTGGGACAGGGGGCCCACGAGCAGTACTTC
NA	TRBJ2-6	NA	TRBV28	CASTTYRVSGANVLTF	TGTGCCAGCACCACTTATCGGGTCTCTGGGGCCAACGTCCTGACTTTC
TRBD1	TRBJ1-1	NA	TRBV27	CASSWGQGVNTEAFF	TGTGCCAGCAGTTGGGGACAGGGTGTAAACACTGAAGCTTTCTTT
TRBD1	TRBJ1-4	many	TRBV27	CASSETGTGVQKLFF	TGTGCCAGCAGTGAAACCGGGACAGGGGTGCAAAAACTGTTTTTT
TRBD1	TRBJ1-5	NA	TRBV7-6	CASSPPFGPGQGADYSNQPQHF	TGTGCCAGCAGCCCCCCGTTCGGACCGGGACAGGGGGCGGATTATAGCAATCAGCCCCAGCATTTT
NA	TRBJ2-2	few	TRBV6-1	CASGGTLNTGELFF	TGTGCCAGCGGGGGGACACTGAACACCGGGGAGCTGTTTTTT